Shown below are 18 T cell receptor beta chains from a single sample sequenced in a study of blood T cell repertoires in COVID-19 (dated by TCRdb to the early 2020s). To prepare the library, the immunoSEQ multiplex PCR assay was applied. In TCRdb, the immuneACCESS table is reduced to in-frame sequences with V and J assigned. These tables do not hold every clone; where another copy was compared, an unresolved V gene accounts for under half, and the others remain unexplained. The sample table shows a few hundred thousand clones, and just over 85% are seen once. In total, the top ten clones hold about 4.8% of the sample. Material: peripheral blood. Receptor source: a man aged 50 or older with acute or convalescent COVID-19.

The rearrangement joins TRBV25-1 to TRBJ1-4; D not resolved. The CDR3 extends over 13 amino acids. With 6 bases removed from V and 5 bases from J, the gap between germline ends came to 10 bases. Germline CDR1 reads MGHDK; CDR2 reads SYGVNS. CDR3 in DNA: TGTGCCAGCAGGCTCGCCGGGAATGAAAAACTGTTTTTT. It specifies CASRLAGNEKLFF.

Concerning this clone itself: Within the sample, other DNA sequences also encode this same CDR3. V is TRBV2 and J is TRBJ1-1, with 7 positions matching TRBD1. The length of the CDR3 is 13 residues. CDR1 and CDR2 (germline): SNHLY, FYNNEI. The ends lost 5 bases at V and 3 bases at J; junction bases unmatched: 3. CDR3 residues: CASSRQGHTEAFF. The CDR3 DNA reads TGTGCCAGCAGTCGACAGGGTCACACTGAAGCTTTCTTT.

The chain has TRBV4-2 and TRBJ1-2; D is possibly TRBD1 (6 bases). Trimming removed 0 bases at V and 6 bases at J, with 17 bases between. The CDR3 extends over 16 amino acids. From germline, CDR1 is LGHNA and CDR2 YNFKEQ. Written as DNA, the CDR3 is TGTGCCAGCAGCCAAGAGTTTGGACAGCGTGAAGATGGCTACACCTTC. Translation gives CASSQEFGQREDGYTF.

The chain joins TRBV5-1 to TRBJ2-7, with 10 bases matching TRBD1. This CDR3 is built from 16 residues. Unmatched junction bases numbered 7, after V lost 0 bases and J lost 4 bases. In germline, CDR1 is SGHRS, CDR2 YFSETQ. CDR3 DNA: TGCGCCAGCAGCTTGGGCCCCGGGACAGGGGTTTACGAGCAGTACTTC. Translating gives CASSLGPGTGVYEQYF.

The rearrangement joins TRBV5-6 to TRBJ1-1; 7 nucleotides line up with TRBD1. Germline CDR1 SGHDT, CDR2 YYEEEE. The V gene end was trimmed by 0 bases and the J gene end by 0 bases; junction bases not matched to a gene: 11. The CDR3 covers 18 residues. The CDR3 loop reads CASSLARGTRTMNTEAFF. CDR3 coding DNA: TGTGCCAGCAGCTTGGCCAGGGGGACCCGTACAATGAACACTGAAGCTTTCTTT. Filled out from reference TRBV5-6 and TRBJ1-1, the complete variable domain reads DAGVTQSPTHLIKTRGQQVTLRCSPKSGHDTVSWYQQALGQGPQFIFQYYEEEERQRGNFPDRFSGHQFPNYSSELNVNALLLGDSALYLCASSLARGTRTMNTEAFFGQGTRLTVV.

DNA of the CDR3: TGCGCCAGCAGCCACGGTGGCTCTGGAAACACCATATATTTT. Translated, it gives CASSHGGSGNTIYF. V gene TRBV5-1 combines with J gene TRBJ1-3; D is undetermined. Germline assignment: CDR1 SGHRS and CDR2 YFSETQ. V shed 4 bases and J shed 0 bases, with 8 bases lying between them. The CDR3 covers 14 residues.

The chain uses TRBV19 and TRBJ1-4, with a possible D match to TRBD1 (5 bases). Between the trimmed V and J ends, which lost 5 bases and 7 bases, there was a span of 20 bases. Germline V gives CDR1 LNHDA, CDR2 SQIVND (reference sequence). The CDR3 loop spans 16 amino acids. CDR3 coding DNA: TGTGCCAGTAGTTGGTCGGTTGGCCAGGGCGTTGAAAAACTGTTTTTT. Translation gives CASSWSVGQGVEKLFF.

This chain uses TRBV6-6 with TRBJ1-6; 8 nucleotides match TRBD1. Trimming cost V 6 bases and J 10 bases; bases outside gene matches: 2. The CDR3 consists of 12 residues. Germline CDR1 MNHNY, CDR2 SVGAGI (reference sequence). This chain's CDR3 is CASRTGDSPLHF. The CDR3 DNA sequence: TGTGCCAGCAGGACAGGGGACTCACCCCTCCACTTT.

In this sample, this clone turned up once. This CDR3 reads CASSLGQGLGGELFF. CDR3 nucleotide sequence: TGTGCCAGCAGCTTAGGTCAGGGGCTAGGCGGGGAGCTGTTTTTT. The chain employs TRBV7-6 and TRBJ2-2; D is perhaps TRBD1 (6 bases). The V gene's germline CDR1 is SGHVS and CDR2 FNYEAQ. V lost 1 base to trimming and J lost 7 bases, with 13 bases between them. The CDR3 contains 15 residues. Complete variable domain (other parts from reference TRBV7-6 and TRBJ2-2): GAGVSQSPRYKVTKRGQDVALRCDPISGHVSLYWYRQALGQGPEFLTYFNYEAQQDKSGLPNDRFSAERPEGSISTLTIQRTEQRDSAMYRCASSLGQGLGGELFFGEGSRLTVL.

The chain uses TRBV4-1 and TRBJ1-1, with a possible D match to TRBD1 (5 bases). Germline CDR1 and CDR2: MGHRA and YSYEKL. This CDR3 region has 15 residues. V was shortened by 1 base and J by 5 bases, with 14 bases between the two germline ends. The CDR3 region is CASSQAGEGWTEAFF. CDR3 DNA: TGCGCCAGCAGCCAAGCGGGGGAGGGCTGGACTGAAGCTTTCTTT.

This chain joins TRBV30 and TRBJ1-1; 9 bases are shared with TRBD1. The V segment lost 4 bases and the J segment 5 bases; nucleotides outside the gene matches: 8. CDR1 and CDR2 (germline): GTSNPN, SVGIG (reference sequence). This CDR3 comprises 14 residues. In DNA, the CDR3 is TGTGCCTGGATCTATGGGACAGGGAAAACTGAAGCTTTCTTT. Protein product: CAWIYGTGKTEAFF.

The CDR3 sequence is CASSLWPQSTDTQYF. DNA for the CDR3: TGTGCCAGCAGTTTATGGCCCCAGAGCACAGATACGCAGTATTTT. The chain uses TRBV27 and TRBJ2-3; D remains unclear. Looked up from germline, CDR1 is MNHEY and CDR2 is SMNVEV (reference sequence). Trimming took off 1 base at V and 0 bases at J, with 8 bases between the two ends. CDR3 length: 15 residues.

The chain couples TRBV9 to TRBJ2-6, with 7 bases identical to TRBD1. Germline trimming cut 5 bases from V and 1 base from J; bases unmatched to any gene: 12. Germline lookup yields CDR1 SGDLS and CDR2 YYNGEE. This CDR3 spans 18 amino acids. Here the CDR3 DNA reads TGTGCCAGCAGTAGAGGACAGGCGATAACTTCTGGGGCCAACGTCCTGACTTTC. The encoded protein is CASSRGQAITSGANVLTF.

The CDR3 protein is CASSPPNGYYGYTF. For the CDR3, the DNA is TGTGCCAGCTCACCACCGAACGGTTACTATGGCTACACCTTC. The chain joins TRBV18 to TRBJ1-2; D is unresolved. The V and J ends lost 0 bases and 3 bases respectively, with 8 bases between them. CDR1 is KGHSH, CDR2 LQKENI, per germline. CDR3 length: 14 amino acids.

This clone has a handful of counts. The chain couples TRBV6-5 to TRBJ1-5; no clear D. V lost 0 bases, J lost 9 bases, and 9 bases lay in between. The CDR3 has 13 residues. Germline-derived CDR1 and CDR2 are MNHEY and SVGAGI. The CDR3 sequence: CASSYSPGGPQHF. For the CDR3, the DNA is TGTGCCAGCAGTTACTCTCCCGGAGGGCCCCAGCATTTT.

V usage is TRBV27 and J usage is TRBJ1-5, with a possible D match to TRBD1 (5 bases). Trimming cost V 3 bases and J 1 base, with 10 bases left between them. The CDR3 is made up of 15 amino acids. Germline assignment: CDR1 MNHEY and CDR2 SMNVEV (reference sequence). Here the CDR3 reads CASSLRGGSNQPQHF. In DNA form, the CDR3 reads TGTGCCAGCAGTTTGCGTGGGGGGAGCAATCAGCCCCAGCATTTT.

About this clone: This sample also contains other DNA sequences that code for the same CDR3. This rearrangement joins TRBV5-1 to TRBJ1-2, with TRBD1 as a possible D gene (5 bases). Germline V gives CDR1 SGHRS, CDR2 YFSETQ. The CDR3 contains 14 residues. Trimming cost V 0 bases and J 3 bases, with 9 bases left between them. CDR3 sequence: CASSLVQGDYGYTF. In DNA form, the CDR3 reads TGCGCCAGCAGCTTGGTCCAGGGTGACTATGGCTACACCTTC.

The chain combines TRBV11-2 with TRBJ2-7; TRBD2 matches 10 bases. Germline V CDR1 and CDR2: SGHAT, FQNNGV. CDR3 length: 14 residues. The V segment lost 8 bases and the J segment 1 base; nucleotides outside the gene matches: 5. CDR3 sequence reads: CASGRTSGSYEQYF. CDR3 bases: TGTGCCAGCGGACGGACTAGCGGATCCTACGAGCAGTACTTC.